Shown below are 21 T cell receptor beta chains from a single sample sequenced in a study of patients and donors after allogeneic stem cell transplantation. TCRdb fed the RT-PCR reads into MiXCR, producing one record per CDR3 protein. The sample contains approximately 410,000 distinct CDR3 sequences, 15% to 20% of which appear only once. Material for sequencing was blood, either unsorted or a sorted T cell fraction (not recorded which). These receptors all come from a human donor who was either an allogeneic HSCT recipient or a stem cell or donor lymphocyte infusion donor (not recorded which). It is not recorded whose cells these are; they may come from a transplant donor.

V is TRBV4-2 and J is TRBJ2-1; D not resolved. V was clipped by 2 bases and J by 5 bases, with 19 bases between them. The CDR3 length is 17 residues. CDR1 and CDR2 (germline): LGHNA, YNFKEQ. The DNA of the CDR3 is TGTGCCAGCAGCCAACCTACCGGCGGTATATCAAACAATGAGCAGTTCTTC. This encodes CASSQPTGGISNNEQFF.

This clonotype was seen only a few times. This chain's CDR3 is CAISESASRTYNEQFF. CDR3 DNA: TGTGCCATCAGTGAGTCGGCTAGCAGAACCTACAATGAGCAGTTCTTC. The chain recombines TRBV10-3 with TRBJ2-1; weak D call: TRBD2 (5 bases). Trimming shortened V by 0 bases and J by 2 bases, and 11 bases separated the two germline ends. Germline CDR1 ENHRY, CDR2 SYGVKD. CDR3 length equals 16 residues.

This clonotype was recorded a few times. V and J are TRBV6-2 or TRBV6-3 and TRBJ1-5; the D gene is possibly TRBD1 (5 bases). The CDR3 runs to 14 residues. Germline CDR1 is MNHEY and CDR2 is SVGEGT. The V end was cut by 2 bases, the J end by 10 bases, with 15 bases between. DNA of the CDR3: TGTGCCAGCAGTTACCAGGGTGGTGGGTCACCCCAGCATTTT. This translates into CASSYQGGGSPQHF.

The chain is built from TRBV18 and TRBJ2-7; TRBD2 aligns across 10 bases. The CDR3 spans 15 residues. Trimming removed 5 bases from V and 3 bases from J; junction bases left unmatched: 7. CDR1 and CDR2 (germline): KGHSH, LQKENI. CDR3 sequence reads: CASSSGLAALYEQYF. CDR3 sequence (DNA): TGTGCCAGCTCAAGTGGACTAGCGGCTCTCTACGAGCAGTACTTC.

The chain couples TRBV7-8 to TRBJ2-5; tentatively, D is TRBD2 (6 bases). The germline CDR1 and CDR2 sequences are SGHVS and FQNEAQ. V shed 2 bases and J shed 2 bases, with 15 bases lying between them. This CDR3 is 16 amino acids long. The CDR3: CASSLIGGLLQETQYF. The DNA of the CDR3 is TGTGCCAGCAGCTTAATCGGGGGTCTACTACAAGAGACCCAGTACTTC.

This clonotype was recorded a few times. The J gene is TRBJ2-1, the V gene TRBV20-1, with TRBD2 as a possible D gene (6 bases). V was clipped by 6 bases and J by 7 bases, with 10 bases between them. In germline, CDR1 is DFQATT, CDR2 SNEGSKA (reference sequence). CDR3 length: 11 amino acids. CDR3 sequence: CSAAGHNEQFF. The CDR3 nucleotides read TGCAGTGCCGCGGGGCATAATGAGCAGTTCTTC.

This clonotype has a handful of counts. This chain joins TRBV6-1 and TRBJ1-5; D possibly corresponds to TRBD1 (5 bases). Germline values: CDR1 MNHNS, CDR2 SASEGT. V dropped 2 bases and J dropped 2 bases, with 13 bases sitting between them. The CDR3 has 16 amino acids. CDR3 amino acids: CASSEIMGDGNQPQHF. Written as DNA, the CDR3 is TGTGCCAGCAGTGAAATAATGGGGGATGGCAATCAGCCCCAGCATTTT.

The chain employs TRBV11-2 and TRBJ2-7, with 13 bases fitting TRBD2. V was pared by 0 bases and J by 6 bases, with 14 bases of the junction left unmatched. The CDR3 has 19 residues. Germline loops: CDR1 SGHAT, CDR2 FQNNGV. For the CDR3, the DNA is TGTGCCAGCAGCTTAGATTTGATCGCAGTCGGACTAGCGGGAGTCGAGCAGTACTTC. Encoded protein: CASSLDLIAVGLAGVEQYF. The full variable domain, with the rest looked up from reference TRBV11-2 and TRBJ2-7, is EAGVAQSPRYKIIEKRQSVAFWCNPISGHATLYWYQQILGQGPKLLIQFQNNGVVDDSQLPKDRFSAERLKGVDSTLKIQPAKLEDSAVYLCASSLDLIAVGLAGVEQYFGPGTRLTVT.

The chain is built from TRBV13 and TRBJ1-2, with a possible D match to TRBD1 (5 bases). CDR3 length equals 15 residues. Germline V gives CDR1 PRHDT, CDR2 FYEKMQ (reference sequence). V lost 5 bases, J lost 2 bases, and 15 bases lay in between. The CDR3 is CASSPEGRGNYGYTF. CDR3 DNA: TGTGCCAGCAGCCCGGAGGGGCGGGGAAACTATGGCTACACCTTC.

A few counts support this clonotype. The CDR3 nucleotides are TGTGCCAGCAGTGAATGGTCCGGGGCAGCCAAAAACATTCAGTACTTC. Translating it yields CASSEWSGAAKNIQYF. V is TRBV2 and J is TRBJ2-4; TRBD1 or TRBD2 may be the D gene (5 bases each). V dropped 2 bases and J dropped 0 bases, with 11 bases sitting between them. Germline lookup yields CDR1 SNHLY and CDR2 FYNNEI. The CDR3 extends over 16 amino acids.

CDR3 sequence: CSAREGGGVSGNTIYF. CDR3 in DNA: TGCAGTGCTAGAGAGGGGGGCGGAGTCTCTGGAAACACCATATATTTT. J is TRBJ1-3 and V is TRBV20-1, with D possibly TRBD1 on 6 matching bases. This CDR3 is built from 16 residues. V was cut by 0 bases and J by 0 bases, with 12 bases left in between. Germline V gives CDR1 DFQATT, CDR2 SNEGSKA (reference sequence).

This clonotype was seen a handful of times. The chain employs TRBV7-8 and TRBJ1-4; D is uncertain. Germline V CDR1 and CDR2: SGHVS, FQNEAQ. Trimming removed 5 bases at V and 5 bases at J, with 24 bases between. There are 18 residues in the CDR3. CDR3 bases: TGTGCCAGCAGCGCGCGAGCCCATAACTCGGACCCCAATGAAAAACTGTTTTTT. This sequence encodes CASSARAHNSDPNEKLFF.

CDR3 in amino acids: CASSLAELAVAGNEQFF. In DNA form, the CDR3 reads TGTGCCAGCAGCTTAGCGGAGCTAGCAGTAGCAGGCAATGAGCAGTTCTTC. The V gene is TRBV7-6, the J gene TRBJ2-1; D is possibly TRBD2 (5 bases). The CDR3 runs 17 residues. V lost 0 bases, J lost 6 bases, and 18 bases lay in between. Germline V gene data show CDR1 as SGHVS and CDR2 as FNYEAQ.

This clonotype was counted many times. The chain links TRBV25-1 to TRBJ2-2, with D hard to call. From germline, CDR1 is MGHDK and CDR2 SYGVNS. The length of the CDR3 is 12 residues. V was clipped by 4 bases and J by 4 bases, with 4 bases between them. The CDR3 is CASSVPTGELFF. CDR3 nucleotides: TGTGCCAGCAGTGTCCCCACCGGGGAGCTGTTTTTT.

There are a few counts of this clonotype. This chain links TRBV20-1 with TRBJ1-5; TRBD1 is a possible D gene (6 bases). CDR3 length: 14 amino acids. Trimming took 0 bases from V and 3 from J, leaving 9 bases between them. The germline CDR1 and CDR2 sequences are DFQATT and SNEGSKA (reference sequence). The CDR3 DNA reads as TGCAGTGCTAGAGAGGGGACATCCAATCAGCCCCAGCATTTT. This encodes CSAREGTSNQPQHF.

The chain has TRBV19 and TRBJ2-7; the D gene is possibly TRBD1 (6 bases). The CDR3 sequence is 13 residues long. Germline CDR1 is LNHDA and CDR2 is SQIVND (reference sequence). Trimming took 1 base from V and 4 from J, leaving 8 bases between them. The CDR3 sequence is CASSIARGYEQYF. The CDR3 DNA follows: TGTGCCAGTAGTATAGCCAGGGGATACGAGCAGTACTTC.

This clonotype turned up a few times. V and J are TRBV2 and TRBJ2-7; 7 bases map to TRBD2. The germline V gene encodes CDR1 SNHLY and CDR2 FYNNEI. The CDR3 consists of 14 residues. Trimming cost V 2 bases and J 6 bases; bases outside gene matches: 7. CDR3 sequence: CASSEPGPGGEQYF. CDR3 in DNA: TGTGCCAGCAGTGAACCAGGGCCGGGGGGCGAGCAGTACTTC.

This CDR3 is CASSSRWDSYYNEQFF. CDR3 in DNA: TGTGCCAGCAGCTCCCGCTGGGACTCATACTACAATGAGCAGTTCTTC. The chain recombines TRBV11-1 with TRBJ2-1; possibly TRBD2 for D (6 bases). With 4 bases removed from V and 3 bases from J, the gap between germline ends came to 16 bases. This CDR3 has 16 residues. Germline V gives CDR1 SGHAT, CDR2 FQDESV (reference sequence).

This clonotype has more than one count but fewer than ten. The chain couples TRBV3-1 to TRBJ1-2; no clear D gene. CDR1 and CDR2 (germline): LGHDT, YNNKEL (reference sequence). The V end was cut by 4 bases, the J end by 4 bases, with 10 bases between. This CDR3 is 13 amino acids long. The CDR3 nucleotides are TGTGCCAGCAGCCCGCAAGGCAGCTATGGCTACACCTTC. It encodes CASSPQGSYGYTF.

This clonotype showed up many times. This chain connects TRBV20-1 to TRBJ2-7; no definite D call. V was clipped by 3 bases and J by 2 bases, with 11 bases between them. CDR1 is DFQATT, CDR2 SNEGSKA, per germline (reference sequence). CDR3 size: 13 residues. CDR3 coding DNA: TGCAGTGCTAGCTATGGCCGGCCCTACGAGCAGTACTTC. Translation gives CSASYGRPYEQYF.

This clonotype was detected a few times. The chain couples TRBV18 to TRBJ2-5; the D gene is possibly TRBD1 (5 bases). V shed 6 bases and J shed 6 bases, with 14 bases lying between them. From germline, CDR1 is KGHSH and CDR2 LQKENI. The CDR3 sequence is 13 residues long. The CDR3 region has the DNA TGTGCCAGCTCCGGCGACAGCCCCAAGACCCAGTACTTC. It translates to CASSGDSPKTQYF.